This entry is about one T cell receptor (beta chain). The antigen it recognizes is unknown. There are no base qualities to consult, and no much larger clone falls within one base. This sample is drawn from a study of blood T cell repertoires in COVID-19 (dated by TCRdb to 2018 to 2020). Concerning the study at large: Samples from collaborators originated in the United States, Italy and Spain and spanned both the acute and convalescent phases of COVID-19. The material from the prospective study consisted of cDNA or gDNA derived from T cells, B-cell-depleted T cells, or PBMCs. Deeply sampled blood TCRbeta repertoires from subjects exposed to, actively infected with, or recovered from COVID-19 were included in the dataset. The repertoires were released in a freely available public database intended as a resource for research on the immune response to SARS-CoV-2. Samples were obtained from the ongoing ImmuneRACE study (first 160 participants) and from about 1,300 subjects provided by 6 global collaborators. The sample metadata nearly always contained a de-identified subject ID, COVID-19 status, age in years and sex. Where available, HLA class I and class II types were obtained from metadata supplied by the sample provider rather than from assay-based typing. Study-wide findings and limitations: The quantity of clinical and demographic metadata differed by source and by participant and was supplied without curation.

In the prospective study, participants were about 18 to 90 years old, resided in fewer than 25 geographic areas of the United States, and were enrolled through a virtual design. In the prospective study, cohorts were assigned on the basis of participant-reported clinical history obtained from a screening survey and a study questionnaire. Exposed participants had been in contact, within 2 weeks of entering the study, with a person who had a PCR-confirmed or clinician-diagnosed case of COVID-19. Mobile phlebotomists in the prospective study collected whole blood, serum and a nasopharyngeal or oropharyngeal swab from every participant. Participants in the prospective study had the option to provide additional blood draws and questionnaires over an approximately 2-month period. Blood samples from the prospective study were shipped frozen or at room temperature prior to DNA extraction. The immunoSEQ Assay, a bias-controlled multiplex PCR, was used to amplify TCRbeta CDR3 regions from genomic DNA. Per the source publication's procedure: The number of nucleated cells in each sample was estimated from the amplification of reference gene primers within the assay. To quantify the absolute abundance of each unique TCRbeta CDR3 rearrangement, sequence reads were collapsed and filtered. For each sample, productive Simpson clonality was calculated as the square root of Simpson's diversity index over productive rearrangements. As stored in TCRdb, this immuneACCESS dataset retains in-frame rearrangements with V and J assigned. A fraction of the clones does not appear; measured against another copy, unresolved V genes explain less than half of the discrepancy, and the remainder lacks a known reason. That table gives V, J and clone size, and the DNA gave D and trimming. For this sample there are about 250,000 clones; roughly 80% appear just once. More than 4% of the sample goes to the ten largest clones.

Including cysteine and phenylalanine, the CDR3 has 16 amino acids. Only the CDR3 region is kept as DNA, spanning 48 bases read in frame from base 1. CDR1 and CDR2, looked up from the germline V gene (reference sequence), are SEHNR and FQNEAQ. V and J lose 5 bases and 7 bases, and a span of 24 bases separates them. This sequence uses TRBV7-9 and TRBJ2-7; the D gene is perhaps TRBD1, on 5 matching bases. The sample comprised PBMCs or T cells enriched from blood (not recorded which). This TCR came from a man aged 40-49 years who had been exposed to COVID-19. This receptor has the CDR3 CASSLSFLDTIGEQYF. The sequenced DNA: TGTGCCAGCAGCCTATCCTTCCTGGACACCATTGGGGAGCAGTACTTC.